These 12 T cell receptor beta chains were sequenced from one sample in a study of cytomegalovirus exposure and HLA in healthy donors (TCRdb year 2017). Library generation was performed with the immunoSEQ multiplex PCR assay. TCRdb re-hosts the immuneACCESS table, in-frame sequences only. Its copies lack some clones; in the studies checked, an unresolved V gene accounts for under half of them, and the cause for the rest is not known. Recorded for this sample are under 250,000 clones; roughly 77% of them occurred a single time. Of the sample, 1% to 1.5% is held by the ten largest clones. Material for sequencing was PBMCs. Receptors originate from a young woman in good health and CMV-seronegative.

This clone was seen once. This chain connects TRBV10-3 to TRBJ2-2; 12 nucleotides align to TRBD2. From germline, CDR1 is ENHRY and CDR2 SYGVKD. Trimming took 5 bases from V and 6 from J; bases not matched to a gene: 4. The CDR3 extends over 15 amino acids. CDR3 nucleotide sequence: TGTGCCATCAGTAGCGGACTAGCGGGATCCGGGGAGCTGTTTTTT. The encoded protein is CAISSGLAGSGELFF.

This clone was recorded only once. This chain connects TRBV5-1 to TRBJ2-1; 14 bases match TRBD2. The J segment lost 6 bases and the V segment lost 0 bases, leaving 5 bases of the junction unmatched. The CDR3 runs to 17 residues. The V gene's germline CDR1 is SGHRS and CDR2 YFSETQ. This CDR3 is CASSLATGTSGSNEQFF. CDR3 bases: TGCGCCAGCAGCTTGGCCACCGGGACTAGCGGGAGCAATGAGCAGTTCTTC.

CDR3 sequence (DNA): TGTGCCAGCAGTTTCTTTGCAGGGCCCCAAGAGACCCAGTACTTC. Its protein is CASSFFAGPQETQYF. J is TRBJ2-5 and V is TRBV28; tentative D call: TRBD1 (5 bases). Germline values: CDR1 MDHEN, CDR2 SYDVKM. The ends were cut back, 3 bases at V and 1 base at J, with 12 bases in the middle. CDR3 length: 15 amino acids.

The gene calls are TRBV19 and TRBJ1-5; 10 bases agree with TRBD1. Germline V CDR1 and CDR2: LNHDA, SQIVND (reference sequence). The J segment lost 4 bases and the V segment lost 6 bases, leaving 12 bases of the junction unmatched. This CDR3 region has 17 residues. CDR3 DNA sequence: TGTGCCAGTAGCCCCGACAGGGGGCAGAAGGAAAATCAGCCCCAGCATTTT. Translation: CASSPDRGQKENQPQHF.

The V gene is TRBV4-1, the J gene TRBJ1-1, with 7 bases fitting TRBD1. This CDR3 region has 16 residues. Germline V CDR1 and CDR2: MGHRA, YSYEKL. V dropped 11 bases and J dropped 0; count of bases not matched to a gene: 15. CDR3 in amino acids: CAPGVTGKGVNTEAFF. The CDR3 nucleotides read TGCGCCCCCGGGGTGACAGGGAAGGGGGTGAACACTGAAGCTTTCTTT.

This clone was found once. The CDR3 DNA reads as TGTGCCAGCTCACACAGGGGGCATGGGGAGACCCAGTACTTC. It translates to CASSHRGHGETQYF. V usage is TRBV18 and J usage is TRBJ2-5, with TRBD1 identical over 9 bases. The CDR3 is made up of 14 amino acids. The junction had 5 bases not matched to a gene; V was cut back by 4 bases and J by 5 bases. Looked up from germline, CDR1 is KGHSH and CDR2 is LQKENI.

The V call is TRBV19, the J call TRBJ2-1, with 8 nucleotides matching TRBD1. The CDR3 covers 14 residues. Per germline, CDR1 LNHDA and CDR2 SQIVND (reference sequence). V shed 5 bases, J shed 4 bases, and the junction held 4 bases outside the gene matches. The CDR3 DNA sequence: TGTGCCAGTAGTGATCAGGGGGCGTACAATGAGCAGTTCTTC. Amino acids: CASSDQGAYNEQFF.

The chain links TRBV4-1 to TRBJ2-1; maybe TRBD2 (6 bases). The CDR3 length is 13 residues. Germline assignment: CDR1 MGHRA and CDR2 YSYEKL. The V end was cut by 6 bases, the J end by 4 bases, with 10 bases between. CDR3 sequence: CASSLGRYNEQFF. The CDR3 DNA reads TGCGCCAGCAGTCTGGGGAGGTACAATGAGCAGTTCTTC.

V is TRBV2 and J is TRBJ2-7; D remains unclear. CDR3 length: 15 residues. Trimming took 3 bases from V and 0 from J, leaving 12 bases between them. From germline, CDR1 is SNHLY and CDR2 FYNNEI. This CDR3 is CASSELQRDSYEQYF. CDR3 DNA: TGTGCCAGCAGTGAGCTACAGAGAGACTCCTACGAGCAGTACTTC.

DNA of the CDR3: TGTGCCAGCAGCTTGGCAGGGTTAGGCTATGGCTACACCTTC. It codes for CASSLAGLGYGYTF. The chain carries TRBV5-6 and TRBJ1-2, with D possibly matching TRBD1 (5 bases). The V gene lost 0 bases and the J gene lost 4 bases, with 10 bases spanning the gap. The CDR3 is 14 amino acids. Germline CDR1 SGHDT, CDR2 YYEEEE.

The gene calls are TRBV5-8 and TRBJ1-2; TRBD1 matches at 10 bases. The V and J ends lost 6 bases and 3 bases, in that order; junction bases with no gene match: 8. The CDR3 has 15 residues. Germline V CDR1 and CDR2: SGHTS, YDEGEE. The CDR3 sequence is CASIPGTGVYYGYTF. In nucleotides, the CDR3 is TGTGCCAGCATCCCGGGGACAGGGGTTTACTATGGCTACACCTTC.

This clone has only one observation. The chain carries TRBV18 and TRBJ2-2; TRBD2 is a possible D gene (5 bases). Trimming stripped 1 base from V and 3 bases from J, with 15 bases between. CDR1 is KGHSH, CDR2 LQKENI, per germline. This CDR3 spans 17 amino acids. CDR3: CASSPLSRRRDTGELFF. The CDR3 DNA reads as TGTGCCAGCTCACCACTGAGTAGGCGGCGGGACACCGGGGAGCTGTTTTTT.